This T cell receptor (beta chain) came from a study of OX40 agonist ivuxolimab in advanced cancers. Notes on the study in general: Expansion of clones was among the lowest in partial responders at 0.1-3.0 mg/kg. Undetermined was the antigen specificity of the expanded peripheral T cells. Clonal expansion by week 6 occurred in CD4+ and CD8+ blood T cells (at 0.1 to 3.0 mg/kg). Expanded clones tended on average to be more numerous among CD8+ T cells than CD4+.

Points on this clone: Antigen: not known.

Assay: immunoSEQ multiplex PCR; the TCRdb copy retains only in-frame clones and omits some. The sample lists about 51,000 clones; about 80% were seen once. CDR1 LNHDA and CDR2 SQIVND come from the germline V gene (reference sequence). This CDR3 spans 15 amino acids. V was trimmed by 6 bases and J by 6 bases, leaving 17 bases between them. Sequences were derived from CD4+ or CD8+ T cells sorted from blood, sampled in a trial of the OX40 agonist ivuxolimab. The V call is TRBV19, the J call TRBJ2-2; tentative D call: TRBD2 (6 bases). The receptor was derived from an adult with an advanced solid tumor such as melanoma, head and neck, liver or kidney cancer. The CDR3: CASRWAGRNPGELFF. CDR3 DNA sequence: TGTGCCAGTAGATGGGCAGGGAGGAATCCCGGGGAGCTGTTTTTT. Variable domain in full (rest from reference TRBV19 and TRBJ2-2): DGGITQSPKYLFRKEGQNVTLSCEQNLNHDAMYWYRQDPGQGLRLIYYSQIVNDFQKGDIAEGYSVSREKKESFPLTVTSAQKNPTAFYLCASRWAGRNPGELFFGEGSRLTVL.